This TCR beta chain was obtained from a study of blood T cell repertoires in COVID-19. Study summary: Researchers got acute and convalescent COVID-19 samples from the United States, Italy and Spain. From T cells, B-cell-depleted T cells, or PBMCs came the material, which was cDNA or gDNA.

The CDR3 spans 16 residues. The ends lost 1 base at V and 7 bases at J; junction bases unmatched: 8. Germline lookup yields CDR1 LGHDT and CDR2 YNNKEL (reference sequence). Profiling relied on immunoSEQ multiplex PCR, and the TCRdb table lists in-frame clones only, not all of them. The sample lists fewer than 300,000 clones; around 84% were seen once. The V gene is TRBV3-1 (or the pseudogene TRBV3-2), the J gene TRBJ1-5, with 9 bases matching TRBD1. The sample comprised peripheral blood. This clonotype was obtained from a middle-aged man with COVID-19, enrolled during active disease. The CDR3 region is CASSQALGQGPQPQHF. The CDR3 bases are TGTGCCAGCAGCCAAGCACTAGGACAGGGGCCCCAGCCCCAGCATTTT.